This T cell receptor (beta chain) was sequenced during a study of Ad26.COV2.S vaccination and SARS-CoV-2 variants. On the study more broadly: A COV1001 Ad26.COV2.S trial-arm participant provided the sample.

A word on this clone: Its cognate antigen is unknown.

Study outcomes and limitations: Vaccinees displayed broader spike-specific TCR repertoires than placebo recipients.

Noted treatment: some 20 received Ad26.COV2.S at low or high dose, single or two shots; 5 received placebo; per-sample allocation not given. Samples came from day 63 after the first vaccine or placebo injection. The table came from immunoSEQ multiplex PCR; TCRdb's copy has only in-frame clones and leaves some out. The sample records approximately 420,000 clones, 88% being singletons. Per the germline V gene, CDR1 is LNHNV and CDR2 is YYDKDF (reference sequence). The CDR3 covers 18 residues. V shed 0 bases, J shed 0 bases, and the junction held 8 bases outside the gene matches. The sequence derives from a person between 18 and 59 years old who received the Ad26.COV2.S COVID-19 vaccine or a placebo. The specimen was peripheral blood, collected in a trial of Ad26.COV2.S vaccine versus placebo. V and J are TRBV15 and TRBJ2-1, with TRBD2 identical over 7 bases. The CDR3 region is CATSRDLTGGNSYNEQFF. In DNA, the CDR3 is TGTGCCACCAGCAGAGATTTAACGGGGGGTAACTCCTACAATGAGCAGTTCTTC.